These T cell receptor beta chains were read from a single sample in a study of neurological immune-mediated disorders. TCRdb reprocessed the 5' RACE reads via MiXCR and lists one record per CDR3 protein. This table holds tens of thousands of distinct CDR3 sequences, roughly 13% found once. The sample taken for sequencing was PBMCs. All receptors derive from a female donor with HTLV-1-associated myelopathy (HAM/TSP). CDR3s include the opening cysteine and the closing phenylalanine or tryptophan. D genes are given only for firm matches. Clone size is not always given. Where it is, it says once, few, many or a class for expanded clones.

clone size	V gene	J gene	D gene	CDR3 protein	CDR3 DNA
many	TRBV5-5	TRBJ2-7	-	CASSFGGPSYEQYF	TGTGCCAGCAGCTTTGGGGGGCCGTCCTACGAGCAGTACTTC
once	TRBV15	TRBJ2-6	-	CATRSDSSGANVLTF	TGTGCCACCAGAAGTGACAGCTCTGGTGCCAACGTCCTGACTTTC
-	TRBV5-1	TRBJ2-1	TRBD2	CASSFGTSGVNEQFF	TGCGCCAGCAGCTTTGGGACTAGCGGGGTCAATGAGCAGTTCTTC
many	TRBV6-5	TRBJ2-2	TRBD2	CASRRTSGGIGELFF	TGTGCCAGCAGGAGGACTAGCGGGGGGATCGGGGAGCTGTTTTTT
-	TRBV25-1	TRBJ2-4	TRBD1	CASSDGRDSRAKNIQYF	TGTGCCAGCAGTGACGGTCGGGACAGTAGGGCCAAAAACATTCAGTACTTC
many	TRBV5-1	TRBJ1-3	-	CASSTGQASGNTIYF	TGCGCCAGCAGCACGGGACAAGCCTCTGGAAACACCATATATTTT
many	TRBV7-8	TRBJ1-5	-	CASSLPKGGVFNQPQHF	TGTGCCAGCAGCTTACCCAAGGGAGGGGTATTCAATCAGCCCCAGCATTTT
many	TRBV30	TRBJ2-1	-	CAWWSGSSYNEQFF	TGTGCCTGGTGGAGCGGTAGCTCCTACAATGAGCAGTTCTTC
few	TRBV7-9	TRBJ1-5	-	CASSLGRSQPQHF	TGTGCCAGCAGCTTGGGGAGATCTCAGCCCCAGCATTTT
-	TRBV7-2	TRBJ2-5	TRBD2	CASNMGLTQETKYF	TGTGCCAGCAACATGGGACTAACCCAAGAGACCAAGTACTTC
-	TRBV10-2	TRBJ2-5	-	CASGLPKKTQYF	TGCGCCAGTGGGCTCCCAAAAAAGACCCAGTACTTC
-	TRBV18	TRBJ2-7	TRBD2	CASRDQGGSYEQYF	TGTGCCAGCCGGGACCAGGGAGGGTCATACGAGCAGTACTTC
many	TRBV11-2	TRBJ2-7	TRBD1	CASSLTGGMQGEQYF	TGTGCCAGCAGCTTGACAGGGGGCATGCAGGGCGAGCAGTACTTC
many	TRBV29-1	TRBJ1-2	-	CSVEDHGLNYGYTF	TGCAGCGTTGAAGATCATGGACTTAACTATGGCTACACCTTC
many	TRBV5-6	TRBJ1-1	-	CASSLRQVIPEAFF	TGTGCCAGCAGCTTGCGACAGGTCATCCCTGAAGCTTTCTTT
medium-sized	TRBV28	TRBJ2-3	-	CASSHYSGQRTDTQYF	TGTGCCAGCAGTCACTACTCCGGACAGCGCACAGATACGCAGTATTTT
many	TRBV6-5	TRBJ2-1	-	CASSSGSSREQFF	TGTGCCAGCAGTTCCGGATCCAGCAGGGAGCAGTTCTTC
many	TRBV12-3/TRBV12-4	TRBJ2-3	-	CASTRWNTQYF	TGTGCCAGCACGAGGTGGAATACGCAGTATTTT
many	TRBV28	TRBJ2-7	-	CASSPPGHLLGEQYF	TGTGCCAGCAGCCCCCCGGGGCATCTTCTGGGCGAGCAGTACTTC
-	TRBV7-8	TRBJ2-5	TRBD1	CASSPGQIQETQYF	TGTGCCAGCAGCCCGGGACAGATCCAAGAGACCCAGTACTTC
many	TRBV5-1	TRBJ2-1	-	CASSLAGSDEQFF	TGCGCCAGCAGCTTGGCCGGGTCTGATGAGCAGTTCTTC
-	TRBV20-1	TRBJ2-7	-	CSPRGGAAFREQYF	TGCAGCCCTAGGGGGGGGGCGGCCTTTAGGGAGCAGTACTTC
many	TRBV28	TRBJ2-7	TRBD2	CASSLAGVPAYEQYF	TGTGCCAGCAGTTTGGCGGGGGTGCCCGCCTACGAGCAGTACTTC
few	TRBV6-2/TRBV6-3	TRBJ2-2	-	CASSYRKRNTGELFF	TGTGCCAGCAGTTATAGGAAGAGAAACACCGGGGAGCTGTTTTTT
few	TRBV27	TRBJ2-3	-	CASSFPPPWQSTDTQYF	TGTGCCAGCAGTTTTCCGCCCCCCTGGCAGAGCACAGATACGCAGTATTTT
many	TRBV30	TRBJ1-5	-	CAWSDPNQPQHF	TGTGCCTGGAGTGACCCTAATCAGCCCCAGCATTTT
once	TRBV20-1	TRBJ2-3	-	CSPGTTQYF	TGCAGCCCCGGGACTACGCAGTATTTT
many	TRBV7-9	TRBJ1-2	TRBD1	CASSSGQGSDYGYTF	TGTGCCAGCAGCTCTGGACAGGGATCGGACTATGGCTACACCTTC
-	TRBV5-1	TRBJ2-1	TRBD2	CASSLITGGAANEQFF	TGCGCCAGCAGCTTAATAACCGGGGGGGCCGCCAATGAGCAGTTCTTC
medium-sized	TRBV9	TRBJ2-3	-	CASSPRGGSTDTQYF	TGTGCCAGCAGCCCAAGAGGAGGATCGACAGATACGCAGTATTTT
few	TRBV3-1	TRBJ2-1	TRBD2	CASSPHTSAPEQFF	TGTGCCAGCAGCCCACATACTAGCGCTCCTGAGCAGTTCTTC
many	TRBV4-1	TRBJ2-7	TRBD1	CASSHPTGSTYEQYF	TGCGCCAGCAGCCATCCGACAGGGTCAACCTACGAGCAGTACTTC
many	TRBV20-1	TRBJ2-2	-	CSAYDSPNTGELFF	TGCAGTGCTTATGACAGCCCGAACACCGGGGAGCTGTTTTTT
many	TRBV5-5	TRBJ2-5	-	CASSTGRHQETQYF	TGTGCCAGCAGCACCGGCAGGCACCAAGAGACCCAGTACTTC
few	TRBV20-1	TRBJ1-1	-	CSALPSDRPNTEAFF	TGCAGTGCCCTACCAAGCGACAGACCCAACACTGAAGCTTTCTTT
many	TRBV6-1	TRBJ1-2	-	CASSEVGQATYGYTF	TGTGCCAGCAGTGAAGTTGGGCAGGCGACCTATGGCTACACCTTC
-	TRBV10-3	TRBJ2-1	-	CAITIDSSSFNDQFF	TGTGCCATCACTATAGACAGTAGCTCCTTCAATGACCAGTTCTTC
many	TRBV29-1	TRBJ2-2	-	CSVLTPDHTFTGELFF	TGCAGCGTACTGACTCCAGACCATACATTTACCGGGGAGCTGTTTTTT
-	TRBV5-1	TRBJ1-3	TRBD1	CASSSGTGGNTIYF	TGCGCCAGCAGCTCCGGGACAGGGGGAAACACCATATATTTT
many	TRBV6-5	TRBJ2-7	-	CASSYPSGARGYEQYF	TGTGCCAGCAGTTACCCGTCCGGGGCTCGGGGGTACGAGCAGTACTTC
-	TRBV5-1	TRBJ2-7	-	CASSLRGQTYEQNF	TGCGCCAGCAGCTTGAGAGGGCAAACCTACGAGCAGAACTTC
many	TRBV27	TRBJ2-7	TRBD1	CASRTGVGYEQYF	TGTGCCAGCAGGACAGGGGTGGGCTACGAGCAGTACTTC
many	TRBV7-9	TRBJ2-2	-	CASSPDRMNTGELFF	TGTGCCAGCAGCCCAGACAGGATGAACACCGGGGAGCTGTTTTTT
many	TRBV20-1	TRBJ1-1	TRBD1	CSAQTGPMNTEAFF	TGCAGTGCTCAGACAGGGCCGATGAACACTGAAGCTTTCTTT
-	TRBV5-1	TRBJ2-6	-	CASSLWGANVLTF	TGCGCCAGCAGCTTGTGGGGGGCCAACGTCCTGACTTTC
many	TRBV5-1	TRBJ1-2	-	CASSLMTGEYGYTF	TGCGCCAGCAGCTTGATGACAGGAGAGTATGGCTACACCTTC
many	TRBV5-5	TRBJ1-2	-	CASSSDGLRNYGYTF	TGTGCCAGCAGCTCTGACGGACTCCGTAACTATGGCTACACCTTC
many	TRBV10-3	TRBJ2-7	-	CAISGGPGTGEQYF	TGTGCCATCAGTGGGGGCCCGGGGACGGGCGAGCAGTACTTC
many	TRBV27	TRBJ2-7	-	CASSLYGGFSYEQYF	TGTGCCAGCAGTTTATATGGGGGGTTCTCCTACGAGCAGTACTTC
many	TRBV28	TRBJ1-2	-	CASSLRDFYGYTF	TGTGCCAGCAGTTTAAGGGACTTCTATGGCTACACCTTC
many	TRBV14	TRBJ2-7	TRBD1	CASSRNPGQGLMYF	TGTGCCAGCAGCCGAAATCCGGGACAGGGACTTATGTACTTC